A selection of T cell receptor beta chains follows, all from one sample in a study of vaccination effects on CD4 cells after COVID-19. Which antigens these TCRs recognize remains unknown. The table came from immunoSEQ multiplex PCR; TCRdb's copy has only in-frame clones and leaves some out. Of 40,000 to 50,000 clones in the sample, around 79% are singletons; the top ten hold roughly 29%. The sequencing used CD4+ T cells from PBMCs cultured with a peptide pool, collected before COVID-19 vaccination. The receptors come from a human donor who had a prior SARS-CoV-2 infection. The CDR3 runs from the conserved cysteine through the conserved F or W. The order of the fields is D gene, V gene, J gene, clone size, CDR3 DNA, CDR3 protein. D genes are given only for firm matches. Rows may omit the clone size; those that give it use once, few, many or a size class.

NA	TRBV7-2	TRBJ2-7	NA	TGTGCCAGCAGCTTCACAGGAGACCCACCCTCATACGAGCAGTACTTC	CASSFTGDPPSYEQYF
TRBD1	TRBV6-2/TRBV6-3	TRBJ2-7	NA	TGTGCCAGCAGTTCCGACAGGGTAAGGTCCTACGAGCAGTACTTC	CASSSDRVRSYEQYF
TRBD2	TRBV5-1	TRBJ2-3	NA	TGCGCCAGCAGCTCAGCGACTAGCGTGATCCGGTGGGATACGCAGTATTTT	CASSSATSVIRWDTQYF
TRBD1	TRBV10-3	TRBJ2-7	NA	TGTGCCATCAGTGACAGGGGGAACTCCTACGAGCAGTACTTC	CAISDRGNSYEQYF
TRBD1	TRBV7-9	TRBJ1-6	once	TGTGCCAGCAGCTGGACAGGGTTGGTCAATTCACCCCTCCACTTT	CASSWTGLVNSPLHF
TRBD1	TRBV11-2	TRBJ2-1	NA	TGTGCCAGCAGGGGATCCTTCCAGGGGGCGCCTCTCAATGAGCAGTTCTTC	CASRGSFQGAPLNEQFF
TRBD1	TRBV7-9	TRBJ2-1	NA	TGTGCCAGCAGCCCTCTAGACAGGGGAGCCTACAATGAGCAGTTCTTC	CASSPLDRGAYNEQFF
TRBD1	TRBV5-4	TRBJ2-5	NA	TGTGCCAGCAGCGGAATCCTACGTCAGGGGGCGGAAAAGACCCAGTACTTC	CASSGILRQGAEKTQYF
NA	TRBV9	TRBJ2-1	NA	TGTGCCAGCAGCGTTTCGGCCGGGGATTACAATGAGCAGTTCTTC	CASSVSAGDYNEQFF
NA	TRBV18	TRBJ1-1	NA	TGTGCCAGCTCACCTGTAGGGAACACTGAAGCTTTCTTT	CASSPVGNTEAFF
NA	TRBV11-3	TRBJ2-2	NA	TGTGCCAGCAGCTTGGGTGCCGGGGAGCTGTTTTTT	CASSLGAGELFF
TRBD2	TRBV11-3	TRBJ2-7	once	TGTGCCAGCAGCACGGGACTAGGTTCCTCCGAGCAGTACTTC	CASSTGLGSSEQYF
NA	TRBV9	TRBJ2-1	NA	TGTGCCAGCAGCGTATCTCCAGGGACCTACAATGAGCAGTTCTTC	CASSVSPGTYNEQFF
TRBD2	TRBV5-1	TRBJ2-7	NA	TGCGCCAGCATATCCGGGGAGGGCCTCCTCGCACAGTACTTC	CASISGEGLLAQYF
TRBD2	TRBV5-1	TRBJ2-3	NA	TGCGCCAGCAGCTTAACATTAGCGGGGGGGCCGAATACGCAGTATTTT	CASSLTLAGGPNTQYF
NA	TRBV7-9	TRBJ2-5	NA	TGTGCCAGCAGCTCCAGGGAGACCCAGTACTTC	CASSSRETQYF
NA	TRBV5-1	TRBJ2-5	NA	TGCGCCAGCAGAAAAGGGGGGGCGGAACAAGAGACCCAGTACTTC	CASRKGGAEQETQYF